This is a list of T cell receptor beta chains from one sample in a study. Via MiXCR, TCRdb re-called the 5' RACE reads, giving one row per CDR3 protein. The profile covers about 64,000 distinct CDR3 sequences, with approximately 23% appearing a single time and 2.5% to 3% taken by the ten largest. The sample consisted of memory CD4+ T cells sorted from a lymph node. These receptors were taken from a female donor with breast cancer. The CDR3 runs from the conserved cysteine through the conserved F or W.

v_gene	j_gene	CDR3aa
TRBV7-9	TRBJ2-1	CASSLSLVQYNEQFF
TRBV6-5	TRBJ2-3	CASSYAEGADTQYF
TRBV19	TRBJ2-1	CASRRVAGSTNEQFF
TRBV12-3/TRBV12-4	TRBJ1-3	CASSWDSRNTIYF
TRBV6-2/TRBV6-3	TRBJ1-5	CASRQGEGMGQPQHF
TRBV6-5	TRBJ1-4	CASKMGQGYEKLFF
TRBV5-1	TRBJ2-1	CASSFPTGTSGYNEQFF
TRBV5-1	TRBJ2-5	CASSLALGQGKETQYF
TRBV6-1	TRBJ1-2	CASSVLNYGYTF
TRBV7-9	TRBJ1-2	CASSLGGVDGYTF
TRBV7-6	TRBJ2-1	CASSLDRGTYNEQFF
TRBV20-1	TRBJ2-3	CSASTALAGGSTDTQYF
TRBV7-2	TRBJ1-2	CASSLSEGQVYGYTF
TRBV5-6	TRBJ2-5	CASSLAAQETQYF
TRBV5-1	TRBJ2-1	CASSLAQTNNEQFF
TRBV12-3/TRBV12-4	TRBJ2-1	CASSLTGGWGGEQFF
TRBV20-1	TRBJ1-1	CSAPIWGNTEAFF